Each of the 30 T cell receptor beta chains below was sequenced from the same sample in a study of T cell responses to AZD1222 COVID-19 vaccine. Repertoires were generated with immunoSEQ multiplex PCR, while TCRdb's copy carries only in-frame clones and drops some. The data hold about 140,000 clones, with roughly 90% observed a single time. Sample: peripheral blood, taken on day 0 of AZD1222 vaccination. These receptors came from an adult in good health.

This rearrangement joins TRBV7-6 to TRBJ2-1, with a tentative D call TRBD1 (6 bases). CDR1 and CDR2 (germline): SGHVS, FNYEAQ. The CDR3 is made up of 16 amino acids. Trimming removed 5 bases from V and 5 bases from J, with 19 bases in between. The CDR3 here is CASSPDQGYRHNEQFF. In DNA form, the CDR3 reads TGTGCCAGCAGCCCGGACCAGGGGTACAGGCACAATGAGCAGTTCTTC. The complete variable domain, with remaining parts taken from reference TRBV7-6 and TRBJ2-1, reads GAGVSQSPRYKVTKRGQDVALRCDPISGHVSLYWYRQALGQGPEFLTYFNYEAQQDKSGLPNDRFSAERPEGSISTLTIQRTEQRDSAMYRCASSPDQGYRHNEQFFGPGTRLTVL.

The chain has TRBV6-5 and TRBJ1-1; unclear D gene. The ends were cut back, 0 bases at V and 4 bases at J, with 15 bases in the middle. This CDR3 is 16 amino acids long. CDR1 is MNHEY and CDR2 is SVGAGI in the germline V gene. The CDR3 sequence: CASSYSATLVSTEAFF. CDR3 coding DNA: TGTGCCAGCAGTTACTCGGCAACGCTGGTGTCCACTGAAGCTTTCTTT.

The chain couples TRBV5-6 to TRBJ1-4; no clear D gene. CDR1 and CDR2 (germline): SGHDT, YYEEEE. CDR3 length: 18 amino acids. Between the trimmed V and J ends, which lost 0 bases and 0 bases, there was a span of 15 bases. In DNA form, the CDR3 reads TGTGCCAGCAGCTTGGAGAGGCAACAGTTTACAACTAATGAAAAACTGTTTTTT. Protein product: CASSLERQQFTTNEKLFF.

This clone was recorded only once. The chain combines TRBV5-1 with TRBJ2-3, with TRBD2 matching 9 bases. J lost 0 bases, V lost 0 bases, and 2 bases had no gene match. The CDR3 runs to 16 residues. Germline V CDR1 and CDR2: SGHRS, YFSETQ. The DNA for the CDR3 is TGCGCCAGCAGCTTGGCTCTAGCGGGAAGCACAGATACGCAGTATTTT. Translation gives CASSLALAGSTDTQYF.

This clone has only one observation. The chain combines TRBV29-1 with TRBJ2-3; 8 bases line up with TRBD1. Per germline, CDR1 SQVTM and CDR2 ANQGSEA. The CDR3 sequence is 15 residues long. The V segment lost 0 bases and the J segment 7 bases; nucleotides outside the gene matches: 9. The CDR3 coding sequence is TGCAGCGTTGAAGATGGAGAGACAGGGGAGAATACGCAGTATTTT. This translates into CSVEDGETGENTQYF.

The chain carries TRBV28 and TRBJ1-4; weak D call: TRBD1 (6 bases). CDR1 and CDR2 (germline): MDHEN, SYDVKM. The CDR3 is 15 amino acids. Deletions cut 5 bases from V and 5 bases from J, with 15 bases between. CDR3 loop: CASSQPGGANEKLFF. The DNA of the CDR3 is TGTGCCAGCAGTCAGCCTGGGGGGGCGAATGAAAAACTGTTTTTT.

The chain recombines TRBV3-1 (or the pseudogene TRBV3-2) with TRBJ2-3; weak D call: TRBD2 (5 bases). The CDR3 covers 18 residues. The V gene lost 3 bases and the J gene lost 0 bases, with 19 bases spanning the gap. The germline CDR1 and CDR2 sequences are LGHDT and YNNKEL (reference sequence). CDR3: CASSHSGYSVPSTDTQYF. The CDR3 DNA reads as TGTGCCAGCAGCCATTCCGGTTATAGCGTCCCTAGCACAGATACGCAGTATTTT.

This sequence joins TRBV4-2 and TRBJ2-1; TRBD2 matches 7 bases. Germline assignment: CDR1 LGHNA and CDR2 YNFKEQ. V shed 0 bases, J shed 8 bases, and the junction held 10 bases outside the gene matches. The CDR3 consists of 16 residues. CDR3 in amino acids: CASSQDIERDVDEQFF. The CDR3 DNA sequence: TGTGCCAGCAGCCAAGATATCGAGCGGGATGTCGATGAGCAGTTCTTC.

J is TRBJ2-7 and V is TRBV3-1 (or the pseudogene TRBV3-2), with 8 nucleotides matching TRBD2. The J segment lost 2 bases and the V segment lost 0 bases, leaving 6 bases of the junction unmatched. Germline V gene lookup returns CDR1 LGHDT and CDR2 YNNKEL (reference sequence). This CDR3 contains 16 residues. CDR3 in DNA: TGTGCCAGCAGCCAAGATAGCGAACTAGCGGCCTACGAGCAGTACTTC. Its protein is CASSQDSELAAYEQYF.

V is TRBV5-1 and J is TRBJ2-7; D is possibly TRBD2 (7 bases). This CDR3 is 13 amino acids long. Germline CDR1 SGHRS, CDR2 YFSETQ. Trimming took off 7 bases at V and 5 bases at J, with 16 bases between the two ends. This chain's CDR3 is CASGVAGADEQYF. CDR3 coding DNA: TGCGCCAGCGGGGTCGCGGGGGCGGACGAGCAGTACTTC. The full variable domain, its missing parts supplied by reference TRBV5-1 and TRBJ2-7, is KAGVTQTPRYLIKTRGQQVTLSCSPISGHRSVSWYQQTPGQGLQFLFEYFSETQRNKGNFPGRFSGRQFSNSRSEMNVSTLELGDSALYLCASGVAGADEQYFGPGTRLTVT.

CDR3 sequence: CASSYGRLGNQPQHF. In nucleotides, the CDR3 is TGTGCCAGCAGTTACGGTCGCCTGGGGAATCAGCCCCAGCATTTT. The V call is TRBV6-5, the J call TRBJ1-5, with no clear D. The CDR3 has 15 residues. With 2 bases removed from V and 4 bases from J, the gap between germline ends came to 12 bases. CDR1 and CDR2 from the germline V gene are MNHEY and SVGAGI.

This chain connects TRBV27 to TRBJ1-6, with TRBD1 matching 12 bases. J lost 10 bases, V lost 7 bases, and 11 bases had no gene match. The CDR3 is 16 residues long. Per germline, CDR1 MNHEY and CDR2 SMNVEV (reference sequence). This CDR3 reads CASNTGTGGVGSPLHF. In DNA, the CDR3 is TGTGCCAGCAATACCGGGACAGGGGGCGTTGGGTCACCCCTCCACTTT.

The chain employs TRBV10-3 and TRBJ2-1; D is unclear. With 2 bases removed from V and 4 bases from J, the gap between germline ends came to 18 bases. The CDR3 is 17 amino acids. Germline CDR1 and CDR2: ENHRY and SYGVKD. CDR3 nucleotides: TGTGCCATCAGTGAGCCGACATCGCTCCACGAATACAATGAGCAGTTCTTC. This gives the protein CAISEPTSLHEYNEQFF.

The chain uses TRBV27 and TRBJ2-7; no clear D. V was pared by 5 bases and J by 7 bases, with 15 bases between. The CDR3 is made up of 13 amino acids. Germline V gene lookup returns CDR1 MNHEY and CDR2 SMNVEV (reference sequence). CDR3 amino acids: CASSPPGWSEQYF. Here the CDR3 DNA reads TGTGCCAGCAGTCCACCGGGTTGGTCAGAGCAGTACTTC.

V and J are TRBV7-8 and TRBJ2-7; 11 bases are shared with TRBD2. The J segment lost 3 bases and the V segment lost 4 bases, leaving 5 bases of the junction unmatched. The germline gives CDR1 SGHVS, CDR2 FQNEAQ. The CDR3 has 15 residues. Here the CDR3 DNA reads TGTGCCAGCAGCTCTCCTAGCGGGGGGAACTACGAGCAGTACTTC. It encodes CASSSPSGGNYEQYF. Full variable domain (outside the CDR3, taken from reference TRBV7-8 and TRBJ2-7): GAGVSQSPRYKVAKRGQDVALRCDPISGHVSLFWYQQALGQGPEFLTYFQNEAQLDKSGLPSDRFFAERPEGSVSTLKIQRTQQEDSAVYLCASSSPSGGNYEQYFGPGTRLTVT.

This clone showed up just a few times. The chain carries TRBV29-1 and TRBJ1-2; TRBD1 matches 8 bases. Germline CDR1 and CDR2: SQVTM and ANQGSEA. The CDR3 has 15 amino acids. The V segment lost 3 bases and the J segment 6 bases; nucleotides outside the gene matches: 12. DNA of the CDR3: TGCAGCGTTGAGGGTGGGCAGGGGGCGTCGCATGGCTACACCTTC. Translation gives CSVEGGQGASHGYTF.

The chain couples TRBV7-6 to TRBJ2-7; no definite D call. Germline V gene sequence: CDR1 SGHVS, CDR2 FNYEAQ. The CDR3 contains 13 residues. V lost 0 bases, J lost 3 bases, and 6 bases lay in between. The CDR3 DNA reads TGTGCCAGCAGCTTAGCGTTGGGCTACGAGCAGTACTTC. This sequence encodes CASSLALGYEQYF.

The chain couples TRBV27 to TRBJ1-2; D is perhaps TRBD1 (5 bases). Germline CDR1 reads MNHEY; CDR2 reads SMNVEV (reference sequence). The V and J ends lost 10 bases and 8 bases respectively, with 14 bases between them. The CDR3 is 11 residues long. The CDR3 sequence: CATGTVSGYTF. CDR3 in DNA: TGTGCCACCGGGACGGTCAGCGGCTACACCTTC.

The chain has TRBV5-1 and TRBJ1-1; 11 bases fit TRBD1. V was clipped by 3 bases and J by 5 bases; unmatched bases: 3. Germline CDR1 is SGHRS and CDR2 is YFSETQ. CDR3 length: 14 amino acids. The CDR3 loop reads CASSWGQGVTEAFF. For the CDR3, the DNA is TGCGCCAGCAGCTGGGGACAGGGGGTTACTGAAGCTTTCTTT.

The gene calls are TRBV9 and TRBJ2-1, with TRBD2 identical over 9 bases. The ends lost 0 bases at V and 4 bases at J; junction bases unmatched: 5. Germline-derived CDR1 and CDR2 are SGDLS and YYNGEE. The CDR3 extends over 16 amino acids. The CDR3 region is CASSVDPSGTYNEQFF. The CDR3 DNA is TGTGCCAGCAGCGTAGATCCTAGCGGGACGTACAATGAGCAGTTCTTC.

The chain has TRBV23-1 and TRBJ2-7; D is uncertain. TRBV23-1 is flagged as an ORF with uncertain function. This CDR3 is 14 amino acids long. Trimming left V 11 bases short and J 5 bases short, with 22 bases between. CDR3 bases: TGCGCCTCCAGTAACCTGGACGGGTTCGACGAGCAGTACTTC. As protein: CASSNLDGFDEQYF.

The V gene is TRBV10-3, the J gene TRBJ2-5, with unresolved D. Germline CDR1 and CDR2: ENHRY and SYGVKD. Trimming removed 0 bases from V and 3 bases from J, with 8 bases in between. The CDR3 extends over 14 amino acids. The CDR3 here is CAISESVKKETQYF. For the CDR3, the DNA is TGTGCCATCAGTGAGTCGGTGAAGAAAGAGACCCAGTACTTC.

The chain is built from TRBV3-1 (or the pseudogene TRBV3-2) and TRBJ2-1; weak D call: TRBD2 (5 bases). The germline gives CDR1 LGHDT, CDR2 YNNKEL (reference sequence). The CDR3 is 13 amino acids. Trimming shortened V by 3 bases and J by 5 bases, and 8 bases separated the two germline ends. Here the CDR3 DNA reads TGTGCCAGCAGCCAGGACGGGAACAATGAGCAGTTCTTC. Its translation: CASSQDGNNEQFF.

This chain uses TRBV24-1 with TRBJ1-2, with D possibly being TRBD1 (6 bases). This CDR3 spans 14 amino acids. The V end lost 5 bases, the J end lost 0 bases, and 9 bases lay between the germline ends. CDR1 and CDR2 (germline): KGHDR, SFDVKD. The CDR3, as DNA: TGTGCCACCAGTGGAGGGGGACCTAACTATGGCTACACCTTC. Amino acid sequence: CATSGGGPNYGYTF.

This rearrangement joins TRBV6-5 to TRBJ1-3; 7 positions match TRBD1. Germline V gene sequence: CDR1 MNHEY, CDR2 SVGAGI. J gave up 2 bases and V 4 bases, and 8 bases lay outside the gene matches. The CDR3 has 16 residues. The CDR3 sequence is CASSFSQGFAGNTIYF. CDR3 in DNA: TGTGCCAGCAGTTTTTCACAGGGGTTTGCTGGAAACACCATATATTTT.

CDR3 residues: CASSKASSGLRQETQYF. In DNA, the CDR3 is TGTGCCAGCAGCAAAGCGTCTTCAGGGTTGAGACAAGAGACCCAGTACTTC. The chain combines TRBV21-1 with TRBJ2-5; the tabulated D call, TRBD1, remains unverified against the DNA. TRBV21-1 is labeled a pseudogene. The CDR3 runs 17 residues.

This clone occurred once. The rearrangement links TRBV3-1 (or the pseudogene TRBV3-2) to TRBJ1-2; D possibly corresponds to TRBD1 (5 bases). V was pared by 1 base and J by 8 bases, with 11 bases between. Germline loops: CDR1 LGHDT, CDR2 YNNKEL (reference sequence). The CDR3 is 13 amino acids. CDR3 loop: CASSQAWGDGYTF. In DNA, the CDR3 is TGTGCCAGCAGCCAAGCTTGGGGCGACGGCTACACCTTC.

The chain recombines TRBV6-5 with TRBJ2-7; D unresolved. From germline, CDR1 is MNHEY and CDR2 SVGAGI. V was clipped by 6 bases and J by 2 bases, with 11 bases between them. CDR3 length: 13 residues. The CDR3 spells CASSILRAYEQYF. The CDR3 DNA follows: TGTGCCAGCAGCATCCTGCGAGCCTACGAGCAGTACTTC.

The chain joins TRBV10-2 to TRBJ1-6, with D tentatively TRBD1 (5 bases). The germline CDR1 and CDR2 sequences are WSHSY and SAAADI. CDR3 length equals 13 residues. V was clipped by 5 bases and J by 5 bases, with 7 bases between them. DNA for the CDR3: TGCGCCAGCAGTAGAGGGGATAATTCACCCCTCCACTTT. Translating it yields CASSRGDNSPLHF.

The CDR3 DNA sequence: TGTGCCAGCAGACGACTAGCGGGTACCTACGAGCAGTACTTC. It yields the protein CASRRLAGTYEQYF. The genes are TRBV6-5 and TRBJ2-7; 10 bases map to TRBD2. V dropped 6 bases and J dropped 2; count of bases not matched to a gene: 4. Per the germline V gene, CDR1 is MNHEY and CDR2 is SVGAGI. This CDR3 has 14 residues.